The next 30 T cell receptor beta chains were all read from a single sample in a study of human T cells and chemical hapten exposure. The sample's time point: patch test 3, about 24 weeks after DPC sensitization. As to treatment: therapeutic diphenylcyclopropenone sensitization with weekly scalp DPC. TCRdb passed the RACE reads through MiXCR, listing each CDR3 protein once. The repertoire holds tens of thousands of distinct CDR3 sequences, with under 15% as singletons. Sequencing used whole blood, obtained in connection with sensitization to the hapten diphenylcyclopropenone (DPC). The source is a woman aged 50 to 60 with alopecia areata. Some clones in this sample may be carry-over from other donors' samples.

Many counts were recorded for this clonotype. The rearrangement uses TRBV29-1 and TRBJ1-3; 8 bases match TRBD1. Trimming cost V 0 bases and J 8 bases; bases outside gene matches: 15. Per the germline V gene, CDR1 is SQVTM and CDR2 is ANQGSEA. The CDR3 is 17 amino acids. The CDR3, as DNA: TGCAGCGTTGAAGATTTAGATGCAGGGGGCTCAGGAGACACCATATATTTT. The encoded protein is CSVEDLDAGGSGDTIYF.

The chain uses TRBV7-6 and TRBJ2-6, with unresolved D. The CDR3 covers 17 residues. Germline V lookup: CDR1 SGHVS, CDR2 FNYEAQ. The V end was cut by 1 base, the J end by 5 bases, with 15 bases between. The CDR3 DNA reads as TGTGCCAGCAGCTTAGGGGGTCAAGGGTATAGGGCCAACGTCCTGACTTTC. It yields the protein CASSLGGQGYRANVLTF.

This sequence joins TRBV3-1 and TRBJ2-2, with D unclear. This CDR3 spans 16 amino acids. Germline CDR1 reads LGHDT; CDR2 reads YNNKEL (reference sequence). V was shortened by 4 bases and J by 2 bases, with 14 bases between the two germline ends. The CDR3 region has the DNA TGTGCCAGCAGCCCCTGGGATAAGGGAAACACCGGGGAGCTGTTTTTT. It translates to CASSPWDKGNTGELFF. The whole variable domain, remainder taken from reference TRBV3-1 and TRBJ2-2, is DTAVSQTPKYLVTQMGNDKSIKCEQNLGHDTMYWYKQDSKKFLKIMFSYNNKELIINETVPNRFSPKSPDKAHLNLHINSLELGDSAVYFCASSPWDKGNTGELFFGEGSRLTVL.

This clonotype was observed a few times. In DNA, the CDR3 is TGTGCCAGCAGTTCACAGGGGGTCAATCAGCCCCAGCATTTT. Its translation: CASSSQGVNQPQHF. The V gene is TRBV6-5, the J gene TRBJ1-5; 8 bases fit TRBD1. The CDR3 totals 14 residues. The germline CDR1 and CDR2 sequences are MNHEY and SVGAGI. V shed 4 bases, J shed 3 bases, and the junction held 2 bases outside the gene matches.

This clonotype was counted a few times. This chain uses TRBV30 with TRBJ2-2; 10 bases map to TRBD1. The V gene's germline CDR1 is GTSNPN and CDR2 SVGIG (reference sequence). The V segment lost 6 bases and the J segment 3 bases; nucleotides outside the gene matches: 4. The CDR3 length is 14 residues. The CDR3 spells CACRTGGDTGELFF. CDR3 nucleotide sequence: TGTGCCTGCCGGACAGGGGGGGACACCGGGGAGCTGTTTTTT.

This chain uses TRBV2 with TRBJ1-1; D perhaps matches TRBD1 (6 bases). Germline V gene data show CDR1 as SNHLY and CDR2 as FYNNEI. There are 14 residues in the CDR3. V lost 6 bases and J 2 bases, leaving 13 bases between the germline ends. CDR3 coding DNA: TGTGCCAGCAGAGAGACAGGTGTAAACACTGAAGCTTTCTTT. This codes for CASRETGVNTEAFF.

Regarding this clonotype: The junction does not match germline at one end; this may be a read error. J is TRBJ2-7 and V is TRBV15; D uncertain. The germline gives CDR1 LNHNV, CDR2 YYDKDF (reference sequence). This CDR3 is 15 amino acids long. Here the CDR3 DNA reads TGTGCCTCCAGCAGAGCAAGAAACAGTCGTTCGGAGCAGTACTTC. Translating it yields CASSRARNSRSEQYF.

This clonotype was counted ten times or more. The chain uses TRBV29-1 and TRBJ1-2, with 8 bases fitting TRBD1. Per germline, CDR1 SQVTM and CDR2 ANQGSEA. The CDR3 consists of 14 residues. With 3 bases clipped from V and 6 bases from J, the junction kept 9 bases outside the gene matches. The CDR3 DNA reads TGCAGCGTTGATGTCATGACAGGGGAAGATGGCTACACCTTC. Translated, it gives CSVDVMTGEDGYTF.

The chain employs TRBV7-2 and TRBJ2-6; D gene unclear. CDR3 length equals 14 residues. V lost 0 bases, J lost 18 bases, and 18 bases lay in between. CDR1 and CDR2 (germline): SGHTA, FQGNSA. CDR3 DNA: TGTGCCAGCAGCTTAGCTTTAGGGCAAGGGATACAGACTTTC. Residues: CASSLALGQGIQTF.

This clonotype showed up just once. CDR3 loop: CASSYSYLGQTDYGYTF. In DNA form, the CDR3 reads TGTGCCAGCAGCTACTCGTATCTCGGACAGACAGACTATGGCTACACCTTC. The chain uses TRBV27 and TRBJ1-2, with D possibly matching TRBD1 (6 bases). The germline V gene has CDR1 MNHEY and CDR2 SMNVEV (reference sequence). Trimming shortened V by 6 bases and J by 3 bases, and 23 bases separated the two germline ends. This CDR3 region has 17 residues.

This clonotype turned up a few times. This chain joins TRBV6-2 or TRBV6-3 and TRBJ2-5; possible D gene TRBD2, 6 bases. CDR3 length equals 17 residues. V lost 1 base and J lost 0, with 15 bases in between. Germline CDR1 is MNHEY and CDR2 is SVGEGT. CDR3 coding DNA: TGTGCCAGCAGTTACTTACCAAGCCGGGGGTACCAAGAGACCCAGTACTTC. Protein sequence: CASSYLPSRGYQETQYF.

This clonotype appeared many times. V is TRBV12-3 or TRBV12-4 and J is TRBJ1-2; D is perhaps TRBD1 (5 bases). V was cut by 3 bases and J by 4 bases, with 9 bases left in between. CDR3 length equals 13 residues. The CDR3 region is CASSFQGGYGYTF. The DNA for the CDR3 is TGTGCCAGCAGTTTTCAGGGCGGCTATGGCTACACCTTC.

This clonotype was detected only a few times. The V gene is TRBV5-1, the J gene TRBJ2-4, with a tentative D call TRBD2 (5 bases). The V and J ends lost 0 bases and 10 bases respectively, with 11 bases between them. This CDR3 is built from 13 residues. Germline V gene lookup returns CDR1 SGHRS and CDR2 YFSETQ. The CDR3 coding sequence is TGCGCCAGCAGCTTGGATTCGGGGAAAATTCAGTACTTC. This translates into CASSLDSGKIQYF. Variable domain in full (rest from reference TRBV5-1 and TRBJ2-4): KAGVTQTPRYLIKTRGQQVTLSCSPISGHRSVSWYQQTPGQGLQFLFEYFSETQRNKGNFPGRFSGRQFSNSRSEMNVSTLELGDSALYLCASSLDSGKIQYFGAGTRLSVL.

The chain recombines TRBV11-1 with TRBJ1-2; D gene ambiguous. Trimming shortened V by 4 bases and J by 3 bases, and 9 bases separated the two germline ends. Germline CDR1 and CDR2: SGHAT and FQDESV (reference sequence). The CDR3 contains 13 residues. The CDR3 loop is CASSSDVYYGYTF. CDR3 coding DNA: TGTGCCAGCAGCTCGGACGTCTACTATGGCTACACCTTC.

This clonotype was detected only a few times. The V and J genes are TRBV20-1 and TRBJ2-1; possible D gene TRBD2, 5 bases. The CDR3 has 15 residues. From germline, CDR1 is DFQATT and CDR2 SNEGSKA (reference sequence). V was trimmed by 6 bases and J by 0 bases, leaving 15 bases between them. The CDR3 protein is CSAHPLVSSYNEQFF. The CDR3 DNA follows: TGCAGTGCCCATCCACTAGTTAGCTCCTACAATGAGCAGTTCTTC.

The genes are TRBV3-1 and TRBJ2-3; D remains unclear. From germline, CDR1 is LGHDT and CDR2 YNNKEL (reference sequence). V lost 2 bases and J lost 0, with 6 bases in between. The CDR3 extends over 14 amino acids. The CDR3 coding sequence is TGTGCCAGCAGCCAACGTGGGAGCACAGATACGCAGTATTTT. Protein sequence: CASSQRGSTDTQYF.

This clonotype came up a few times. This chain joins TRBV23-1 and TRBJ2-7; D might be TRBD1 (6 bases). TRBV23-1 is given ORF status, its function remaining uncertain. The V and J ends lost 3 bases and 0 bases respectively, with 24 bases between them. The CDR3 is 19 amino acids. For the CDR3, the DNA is TGCGCCAGCAGTCATATGGGGAAGGCTGACAGGCCTCCCTCCTACGAGCAGTACTTC. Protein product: CASSHMGKADRPPSYEQYF.

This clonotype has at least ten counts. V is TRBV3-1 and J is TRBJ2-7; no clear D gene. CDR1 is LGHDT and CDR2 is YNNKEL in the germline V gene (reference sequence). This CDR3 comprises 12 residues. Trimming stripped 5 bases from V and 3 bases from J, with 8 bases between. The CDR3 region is CASSSRYYEQYF. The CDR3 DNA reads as TGTGCCAGCAGCTCACGTTACTACGAGCAGTACTTC.

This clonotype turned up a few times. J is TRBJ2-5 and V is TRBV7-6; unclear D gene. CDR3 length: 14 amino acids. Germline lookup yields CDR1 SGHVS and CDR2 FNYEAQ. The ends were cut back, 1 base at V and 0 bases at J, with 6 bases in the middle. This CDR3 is CASSLVGYQETQYF. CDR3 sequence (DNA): TGTGCCAGCAGCTTAGTGGGGTACCAAGAGACCCAGTACTTC.

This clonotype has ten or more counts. Here the CDR3 DNA reads TGTGCCAGCAGCTTTGATGTTGGCGGGAGTCAACCCAACGAGCAGTACTTC. Protein: CASSFDVGGSQPNEQYF. The J gene is TRBJ2-7, the V gene TRBV11-1; 7 bases are shared with TRBD2. CDR3 size: 17 residues. The J segment lost 5 bases and the V segment lost 3 bases, leaving 16 bases of the junction unmatched. Germline lookup yields CDR1 SGHAT and CDR2 FQDESV (reference sequence).

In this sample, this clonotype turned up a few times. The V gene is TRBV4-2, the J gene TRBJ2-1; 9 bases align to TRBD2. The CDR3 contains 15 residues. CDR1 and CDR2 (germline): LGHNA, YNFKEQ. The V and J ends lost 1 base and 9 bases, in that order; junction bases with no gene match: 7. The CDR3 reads CASSQGAGGKGEQFF. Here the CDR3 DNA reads TGTGCCAGCAGCCAAGGAGCGGGAGGCAAGGGTGAGCAGTTCTTC.

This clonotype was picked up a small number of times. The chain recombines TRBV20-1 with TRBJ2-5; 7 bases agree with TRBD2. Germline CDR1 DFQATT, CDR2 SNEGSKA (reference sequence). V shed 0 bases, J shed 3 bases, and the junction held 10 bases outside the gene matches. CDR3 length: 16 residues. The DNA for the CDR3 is TGCAGTGCTAGAGATATCCTCGGGGGGACCGAAGAGACCCAGTACTTC. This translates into CSARDILGGTEETQYF.

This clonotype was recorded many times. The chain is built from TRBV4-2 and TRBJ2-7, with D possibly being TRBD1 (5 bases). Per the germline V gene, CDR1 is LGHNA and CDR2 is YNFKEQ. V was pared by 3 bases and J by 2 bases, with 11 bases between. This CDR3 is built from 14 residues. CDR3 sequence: CASSQGPLTYEQYF. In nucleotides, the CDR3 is TGTGCCAGCAGCCAGGGGCCTTTGACCTACGAGCAGTACTTC.

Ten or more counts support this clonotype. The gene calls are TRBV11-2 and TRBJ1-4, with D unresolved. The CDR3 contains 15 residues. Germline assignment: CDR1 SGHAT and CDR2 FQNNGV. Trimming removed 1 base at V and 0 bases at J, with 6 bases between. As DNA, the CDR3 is TGTGCCAGCAGCTTAGGCGGGGCAACTAATGAAAAACTGTTTTTT. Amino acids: CASSLGGATNEKLFF.

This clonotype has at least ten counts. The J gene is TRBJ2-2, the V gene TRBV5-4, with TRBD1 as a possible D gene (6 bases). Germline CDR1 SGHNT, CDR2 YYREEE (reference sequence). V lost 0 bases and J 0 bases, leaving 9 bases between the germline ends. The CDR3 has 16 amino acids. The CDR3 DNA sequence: TGTGCCAGCAGCTTGGGGACAGCTTCGAACACCGGGGAGCTGTTTTTT. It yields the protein CASSLGTASNTGELFF.

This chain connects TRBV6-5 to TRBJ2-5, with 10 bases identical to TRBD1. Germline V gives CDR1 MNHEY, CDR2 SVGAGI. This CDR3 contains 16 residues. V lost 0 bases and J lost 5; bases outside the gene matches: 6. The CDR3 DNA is TGTGCCAGCAGTTACTCGAGGGACAGGGGCGGGGAGACCCAGTACTTC. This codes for CASSYSRDRGGETQYF.

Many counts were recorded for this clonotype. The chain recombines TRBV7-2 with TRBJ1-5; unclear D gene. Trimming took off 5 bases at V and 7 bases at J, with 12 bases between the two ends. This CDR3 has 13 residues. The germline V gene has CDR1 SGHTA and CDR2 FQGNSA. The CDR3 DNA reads TGTGCCAGCAGCCTGGAAATCAGGCAGCCCCAGCATTTT. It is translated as CASSLEIRQPQHF. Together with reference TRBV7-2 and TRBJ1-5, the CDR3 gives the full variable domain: GAGVSQSPSNKVTEKGKDVELRCDPISGHTALYWYRQSLGQGLEFLIYFQGNSAPDKSGLPSDRFSAERTGGSVSTLTIQRTQQEDSAVYLCASSLEIRQPQHFGDGTRLSIL.

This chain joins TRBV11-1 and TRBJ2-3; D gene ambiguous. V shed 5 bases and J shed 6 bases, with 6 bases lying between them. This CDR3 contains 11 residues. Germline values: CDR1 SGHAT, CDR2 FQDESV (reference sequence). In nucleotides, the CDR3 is TGTGCCAGCAGCCCCCAGGATACGCAGTATTTT. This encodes CASSPQDTQYF.

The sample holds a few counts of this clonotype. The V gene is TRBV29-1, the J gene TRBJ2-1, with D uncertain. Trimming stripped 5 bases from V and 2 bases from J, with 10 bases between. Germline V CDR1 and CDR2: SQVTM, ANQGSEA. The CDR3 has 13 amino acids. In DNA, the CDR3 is TGCAGCGTTATTTATCCAACCTACAATGAGCAGTTCTTC. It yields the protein CSVIYPTYNEQFF.

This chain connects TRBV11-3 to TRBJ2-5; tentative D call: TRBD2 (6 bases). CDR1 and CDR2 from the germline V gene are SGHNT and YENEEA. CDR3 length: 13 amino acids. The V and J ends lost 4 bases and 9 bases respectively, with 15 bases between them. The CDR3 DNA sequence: TGTGCCAGCAGCTCGGACTTAGGAGGGTCCCAGTACTTC. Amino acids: CASSSDLGGSQYF.